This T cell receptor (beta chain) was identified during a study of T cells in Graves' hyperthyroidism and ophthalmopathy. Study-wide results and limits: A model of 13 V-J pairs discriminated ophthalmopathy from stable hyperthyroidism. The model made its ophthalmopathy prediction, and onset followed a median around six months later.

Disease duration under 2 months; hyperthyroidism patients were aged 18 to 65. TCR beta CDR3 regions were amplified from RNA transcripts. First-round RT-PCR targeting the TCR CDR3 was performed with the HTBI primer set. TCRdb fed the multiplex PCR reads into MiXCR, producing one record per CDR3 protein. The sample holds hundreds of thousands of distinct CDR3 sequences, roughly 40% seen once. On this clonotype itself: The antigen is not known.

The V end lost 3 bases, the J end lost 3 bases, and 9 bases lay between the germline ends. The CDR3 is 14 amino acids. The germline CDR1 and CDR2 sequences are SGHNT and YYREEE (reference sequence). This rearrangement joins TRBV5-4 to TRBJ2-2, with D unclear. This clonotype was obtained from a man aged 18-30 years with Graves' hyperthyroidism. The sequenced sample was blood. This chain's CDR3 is CASSSAGYTGELFF. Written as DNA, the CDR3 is TGTGCCAGCAGCTCAGCCGGTTACACCGGGGAGCTGTTTTTT. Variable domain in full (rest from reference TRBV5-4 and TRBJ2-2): ETGVTQSPTHLIKTRGQQVTLRCSSQSGHNTVSWYQQALGQGPQFIFQYYREEENGRGNFPPRFSGLQFPNYSSELNVNALELDDSALYLCASSSAGYTGELFFGEGSRLTVL.